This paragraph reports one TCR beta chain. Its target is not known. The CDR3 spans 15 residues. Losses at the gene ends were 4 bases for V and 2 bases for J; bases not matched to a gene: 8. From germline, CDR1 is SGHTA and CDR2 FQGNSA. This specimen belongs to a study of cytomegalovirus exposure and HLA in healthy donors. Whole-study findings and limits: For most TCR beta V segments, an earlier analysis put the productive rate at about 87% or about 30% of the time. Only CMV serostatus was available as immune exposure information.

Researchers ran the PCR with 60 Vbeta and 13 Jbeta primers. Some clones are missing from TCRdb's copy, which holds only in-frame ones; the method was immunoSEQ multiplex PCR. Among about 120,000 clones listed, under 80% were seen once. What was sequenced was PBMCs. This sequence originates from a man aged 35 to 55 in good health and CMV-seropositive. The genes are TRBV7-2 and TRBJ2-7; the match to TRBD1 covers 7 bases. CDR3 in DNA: TGTGCCAGCAGCTCCCAACGGACAGGCACCTACGAGCAGTACTTC. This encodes CASSSQRTGTYEQYF.